This entry describes one T cell receptor (beta chain). Unmatched junction bases numbered 2, after V lost 1 base and J lost 5 bases. Germline CDR1 reads LGHDT; CDR2 reads YNNKEL (reference sequence). This CDR3 comprises 14 residues. This sample was included in a study of blood T cell repertoires in COVID-19. Across the study: Spain, Italy and the United States supplied samples that represented acute and convalescent COVID-19.

Measured with immunoSEQ multiplex PCR; TCRdb has only the in-frame clones, and not every one. The table lists about 80,000 clones, about 91% of them singletons. The source of this sequence is a woman aged 80 or over with acute or convalescent COVID-19. The sample consisted of peripheral blood. This rearrangement joins TRBV3-1 (or the pseudogene TRBV3-2) to TRBJ2-7, with TRBD2 identical over 10 bases. The CDR3 DNA follows: TGTGCCAGCAGCCAAGGGGGACTAGCGAACGAGCAGTACTTC. Protein product: CASSQGGLANEQYF.